What follows are 15 T cell receptor beta chains derived from one specimen sequenced in a study of T-cell reconstitution after alpha-beta-depleted transplantation in children. Preparation of the TCRbeta library used unique molecular identifiers. One entry per CDR3 protein results from TCRdb running MiXCR on the PCR reads. This sample has approximately 640,000 distinct CDR3 sequences; roughly 15% occur once, and the top ten carry 1.1%. The material was PBMCs from the stem cell graft donor, obtained from the stem cell graft. The receptors here all came from a human donor who donated a stem cell graft to a child with acute myeloid leukemia.

The CDR3 reads CASRLGTEGTEAFF. The CDR3 DNA reads as TGCGCCAGCCGGCTAGGTACGGAGGGGACTGAAGCTTTCTTT. The V and J genes are TRBV10-2 and TRBJ1-1; D perhaps matches TRBD1 (5 bases). CDR1 and CDR2 (germline): WSHSY, SAAADI. Trimming removed 8 bases at V and 5 bases at J, with 18 bases between. The CDR3 totals 14 residues.

This clonotype turned up a few times. The chain recombines TRBV7-2 with TRBJ2-3; 9 nucleotides agree with TRBD2. V dropped 2 bases and J dropped 3; count of bases not matched to a gene: 6. From germline, CDR1 is SGHTA and CDR2 FQGNSA. This CDR3 is 16 amino acids long. The CDR3 nucleotides read TGTGCCAGCAGCTTACTTAGCGGGGGCGGGACAGATACGCAGTATTTT. Protein: CASSLLSGGGTDTQYF.

This clonotype appeared many times. The chain has TRBV20-1 and TRBJ1-2; 7 bases align to TRBD1. J was trimmed by 8 bases and V by 5 bases; bases with no gene match: 11. In germline, CDR1 is DFQATT, CDR2 SNEGSKA (reference sequence). The CDR3 totals 13 residues. In DNA, the CDR3 is TGCAGTGCTCTCAGAAGGGGGCCAACGGGCTACACCTTC. It specifies CSALRRGPTGYTF.

V is TRBV11-2 and J is TRBJ2-3; 14 bases match TRBD2. Germline V gene data show CDR1 as SGHAT and CDR2 as FQNNGV. There are 19 residues in the CDR3. Trimming took 1 base from V and 4 from J; bases not matched to a gene: 10. The CDR3: CASSLGLWGLAGAPDTQYF. The CDR3 DNA is TGTGCCAGCAGCTTAGGCCTGTGGGGACTAGCGGGGGCCCCAGATACGCAGTATTTT.

V is TRBV5-4 and J is TRBJ2-7; D remains unclear. Germline V gene data show CDR1 as SGHNT and CDR2 as YYREEE (reference sequence). This CDR3 is built from 14 residues. The ends were cut back, 0 bases at V and 5 bases at J, with 12 bases in the middle. The CDR3 DNA reads as TGTGCCAGCAGCTTGGGCGGTAGTGGGGACGAGCAGTACGTC. Its translation is CASSLGGSGDEQYV.

There are a few counts of this clonotype. This rearrangement joins TRBV7-9 to TRBJ2-5; no clear D gene. The germline V gene has CDR1 SEHNR and CDR2 FQNEAQ (reference sequence). The CDR3 length is 13 residues. The ends were cut back, 2 bases at V and 2 bases at J, with 6 bases in the middle. In DNA, the CDR3 is TGTGCCAGCAGCTTACTGGTACAAGAGACCCAGTACTTC. Residues: CASSLLVQETQYF.

This clonotype came up a few times. The CDR3 region is CSVEEGVLSNYGYTF. The CDR3 DNA reads as TGCAGCGTTGAAGAGGGGGTTTTATCTAACTATGGCTACACCTTC. This chain uses TRBV29-1 with TRBJ1-2; D may be TRBD1 (5 bases). The V end was cut by 0 bases, the J end by 0 bases, with 11 bases between. Per germline, CDR1 SQVTM and CDR2 ANQGSEA. The CDR3 covers 15 residues. The full variable domain, completed using reference TRBV29-1 and TRBJ1-2, is SAVISQKPSRDICQRGTSLTIQCQVDSQVTMMFWYRQQPGQSLTLIATANQGSEATYESGFVIDKFPISRPNLTFSTLTVSNMSPEDSSIYLCSVEEGVLSNYGYTFGSGTRLTVV.

This clonotype has ten or more counts. This chain joins TRBV20-1 and TRBJ2-5, with D perhaps matching TRBD1 or TRBD2 (5 bases each). The V and J ends lost 4 bases and 5 bases respectively, with 11 bases between them. The CDR3 contains 12 residues. Germline CDR1 DFQATT, CDR2 SNEGSKA (reference sequence). The CDR3 region has the DNA TGCAGTGCTAACGAGGGGACGGAGACCCAGTACTTC. Translating it yields CSANEGTETQYF.

This clonotype was picked up many times. The V call is TRBV12-3 or TRBV12-4, the J call TRBJ2-7; no clear D. The CDR3 runs to 13 residues. The V gene lost 1 base and the J gene lost 2 bases, with 6 bases spanning the gap. CDR3 region: CASSLGRTYEQYF. In DNA, the CDR3 is TGTGCCAGCAGTTTAGGCCGAACCTACGAGCAGTACTTC.

This clonotype was picked up a small number of times. The V gene is TRBV14, the J gene TRBJ2-7; 7 positions agree with TRBD1. CDR3 length: 16 residues. Germline assignment: CDR1 SGHDN and CDR2 FVKESK. The V and J ends lost 4 bases and 2 bases, in that order; junction bases with no gene match: 11. CDR3 protein: CASSRYRDSKTYEQYF. The CDR3 nucleotides are TGTGCCAGCAGCCGATACCGGGACAGTAAAACCTACGAGCAGTACTTC.

This clonotype was observed a handful of times. The chain carries TRBV12-3 or TRBV12-4 and TRBJ1-3, with TRBD1 identical over 7 bases. V gave up 3 bases and J gave up 1 base; unmatched junction bases: 12. The CDR3 runs 18 residues. The DNA of the CDR3 is TGTGCCAGCAGTTTCGTAGTAGACAGGGTGTTTTCTGGAAACACCATATATTTT. Its protein product is CASSFVVDRVFSGNTIYF.

The chain is built from TRBV20-1 and TRBJ2-2; D may correspond to TRBD1 or TRBD2 (5 bases each). CDR1 is DFQATT and CDR2 is SNEGSKA in the germline V gene (reference sequence). V was clipped by 2 bases and J by 4 bases, with 11 bases between them. The CDR3 loop spans 14 amino acids. CDR3 coding DNA: TGCAGTGCTAGAACCGGGGCAACCACCGGGGAGCTGTTTTTT. This encodes CSARTGATTGELFF.

This chain connects TRBV5-1 to TRBJ2-7, with TRBD1 matching over 7 bases. Germline loops: CDR1 SGHRS, CDR2 YFSETQ. The V and J ends lost 4 bases and 3 bases, in that order; junction bases with no gene match: 7. The CDR3 covers 14 residues. This chain's CDR3 is CASSPSGTDYEQYF. In DNA form, the CDR3 reads TGCGCCAGCAGCCCTTCCGGGACAGACTACGAGCAGTACTTC.

This clonotype was observed at least ten times. The rearrangement joins TRBV20-1 to TRBJ2-5; a weak D match, TRBD2 (5 bases). This CDR3 region has 13 residues. Trimming left V 6 bases short and J 3 bases short, with 14 bases between. Germline loops: CDR1 DFQATT, CDR2 SNEGSKA (reference sequence). Written as DNA, the CDR3 is TGCAGTGCCGCCCAGGAGGCGGAAGAGACCCAGTACTTC. Translation: CSAAQEAEETQYF.

This chain uses TRBV28 with TRBJ1-5; D perhaps matches TRBD1 (5 bases). The CDR3 totals 13 residues. Per the germline V gene, CDR1 is MDHEN and CDR2 is SYDVKM. Trimming shortened V by 10 bases and J by 4 bases, and 14 bases separated the two germline ends. CDR3 DNA: TGTGCCACCTCACCAGGGATTAATCAGCCCCAGCATTTT. Translated, it gives CATSPGINQPQHF. The whole variable domain, filled in from reference TRBV28 and TRBJ1-5, reads DVKVTQSSRYLVKRTGEKVFLECVQDMDHENMFWYRQDPGLGLRLIYFSYDVKMKEKGDIPEGYSVSREKKERFSLILESASTNQTSMYLCATSPGINQPQHFGDGTRLSIL.